A single sample is the source of the 9 T cell receptor beta chains below, sequenced in a study of identical twins. In TCRdb, the 5' RACE reads were re-called with MiXCR into one record per CDR3 protein. The sample carries 200,000 to 250,000 distinct CDR3 sequences, over 12% recorded once. The sequencing sample was made of memory (CD45RO+) T cells sorted from blood. The receptor set was obtained from a woman aged 18-29 years in good health.

In its sample, this clonotype was seen a few times. The chain recombines TRBV12-3 or TRBV12-4 with TRBJ2-1; either TRBD1 or TRBD2 may fit D (6 bases each). This CDR3 region has 17 residues. Trimming took 7 bases from V and 4 from J, leaving 23 bases between them. The CDR3 here is CASTPSRGTPTYNEQFF. CDR3 bases: TGTGCCAGCACCCCCTCGCGCGGGACACCGACTTACAATGAGCAGTTCTTC.

The CDR3 bases are TGCGCCAGCAGACCGCGGACTAGCGACGGGGGGGAGCAGTACTTC. This gives the protein CASRPRTSDGGEQYF. This chain links TRBV5-1 with TRBJ2-7, with 9 bases matching TRBD2. Germline CDR1 is SGHRS and CDR2 is YFSETQ. V shed 5 bases and J 7 bases; nucleotides not matched to a gene: 13. This CDR3 has 15 residues.

This clonotype has just a few counts. The DNA for the CDR3 is TGTGCCAGCAGTCATGGACAGATTAATGAAAAACTGTTTTTT. Translation gives CASSHGQINEKLFF. The chain recombines TRBV12-3 or TRBV12-4 with TRBJ1-4, with D possibly TRBD1 on 6 matching bases. The CDR3 contains 14 residues. With 5 bases removed from V and 4 bases from J, the gap between germline ends came to 11 bases.

The rearrangement joins TRBV6-5 to TRBJ1-4; 9 nucleotides align to TRBD1. V shed 4 bases and J 11 bases; nucleotides not matched to a gene: 8. The CDR3 is 14 residues long. Looked up from germline, CDR1 is MNHEY and CDR2 is SVGAGI. The CDR3 DNA follows: TGTGCCAGCAGTTCAACAGGGGGCCTTGGGAAACTGTTTTTT. Protein product: CASSSTGGLGKLFF.

This chain links TRBV12-3 or TRBV12-4 with TRBJ2-4; the D is unclear. Trimming left V 3 bases short and J 5 bases short, with 14 bases between. The CDR3 sequence is 15 residues long. The DNA for the CDR3 is TGTGCCAGCAGTTTCGATTGGCCCAGAGAAAACATTCAGTACTTC. Translating gives CASSFDWPRENIQYF.

This clonotype was seen a few times. J is TRBJ2-5 and V is TRBV27; the match to TRBD2 covers 7 bases. Unmatched junction bases numbered 4, after V lost 4 bases and J lost 2 bases. Germline V gene sequence: CDR1 MNHEY, CDR2 SMNVEV (reference sequence). CDR3 length: 14 amino acids. CDR3 bases: TGTGCCAGCAGTTCACTAGCGACACAAGAGACCCAGTACTTC. Translation gives CASSSLATQETQYF.

Turning to this clonotype: Possible read error: a much larger clone is one base away. This sequence joins TRBV7-2 and TRBJ2-2; 7 bases fit TRBD2. CDR1 SGHTA and CDR2 FQGNSA come from the germline V gene. The CDR3 length is 14 residues. Trimming cost V 5 bases and J 0 bases; bases outside gene matches: 0. The CDR3 sequence is CASSGLANTGELFF. In DNA form, the CDR3 reads TGTGCCAGCAGCGGACTAGCGAACACCGGGGAGCTGTTTTTT.

The rearrangement links TRBV20-1 to TRBJ1-1; TRBD1 matches 7 bases. Germline V gene sequence: CDR1 DFQATT, CDR2 SNEGSKA (reference sequence). V lost 6 bases, J lost 3 bases, and 1 base stayed unmatched. The CDR3 is 11 amino acids. The CDR3: CSARGYTEAFF. In nucleotides, the CDR3 is TGCAGTGCCAGGGGGTACACTGAAGCTTTCTTT.

This clonotype was counted between two and nine times. The V gene is TRBV19, the J gene TRBJ1-1, with a possible D match to TRBD1 (5 bases). Between the trimmed V and J ends, which lost 3 bases and 5 bases, there was a span of 10 bases. The CDR3 sequence is 13 residues long. Germline V gene lookup returns CDR1 LNHDA and CDR2 SQIVND (reference sequence). The CDR3 here is CASSIREETEAFF. As DNA, the CDR3 is TGTGCCAGTAGTATCAGGGAAGAGACTGAAGCTTTCTTT.